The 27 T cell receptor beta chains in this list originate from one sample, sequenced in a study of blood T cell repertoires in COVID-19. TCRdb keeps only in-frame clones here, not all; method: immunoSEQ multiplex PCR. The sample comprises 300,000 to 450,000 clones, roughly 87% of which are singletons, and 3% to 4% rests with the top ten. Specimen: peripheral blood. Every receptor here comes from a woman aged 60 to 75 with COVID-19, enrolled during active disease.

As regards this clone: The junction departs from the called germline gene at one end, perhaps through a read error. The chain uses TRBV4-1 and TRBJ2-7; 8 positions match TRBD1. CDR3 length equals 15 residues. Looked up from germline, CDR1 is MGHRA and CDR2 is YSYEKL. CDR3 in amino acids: CASSPARGLSHEQYF. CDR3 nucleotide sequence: TGCGCCAGCAGCCCAGCCAGGGGGCTCTCCCACGAGCAGTACTTC.

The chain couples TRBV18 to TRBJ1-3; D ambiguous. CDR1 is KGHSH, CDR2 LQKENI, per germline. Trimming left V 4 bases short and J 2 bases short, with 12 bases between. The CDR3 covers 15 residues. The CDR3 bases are TGTGCCAGCTCACAATTCACAGAGACTGGAAACACCATATATTTT. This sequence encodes CASSQFTETGNTIYF.

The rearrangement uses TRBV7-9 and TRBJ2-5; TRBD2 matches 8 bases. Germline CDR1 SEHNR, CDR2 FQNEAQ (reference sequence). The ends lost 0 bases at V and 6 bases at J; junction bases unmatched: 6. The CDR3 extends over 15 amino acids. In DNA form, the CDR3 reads TGTGCCAGCAGCTTAGCGCGGGCTAGCGGGCAGACCCAGTACTTC. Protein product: CASSLARASGQTQYF. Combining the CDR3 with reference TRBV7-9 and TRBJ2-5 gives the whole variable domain DTGVSQNPRHKITKRGQNVTFRCDPISEHNRLYWYRQTLGQGPEFLTYFQNEAQLEKSRLLSDRFSAERPKGSFSTLEIQRTEQGDSAMYLCASSLARASGQTQYFGPGTRLLVL.

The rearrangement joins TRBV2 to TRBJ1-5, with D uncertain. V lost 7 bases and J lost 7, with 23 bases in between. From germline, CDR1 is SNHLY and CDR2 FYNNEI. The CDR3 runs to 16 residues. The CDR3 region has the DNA TGTGCCAGCATCTGGCCGCGACACCGCGCATTGCAGCCCCAGCATTTT. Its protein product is CASIWPRHRALQPQHF.

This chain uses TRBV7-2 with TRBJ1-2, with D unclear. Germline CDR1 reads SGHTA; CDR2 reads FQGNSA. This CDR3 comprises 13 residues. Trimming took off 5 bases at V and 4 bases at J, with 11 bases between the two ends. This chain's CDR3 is CASSAHMSYGYTF. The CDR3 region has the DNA TGTGCCAGCAGCGCCCATATGAGCTATGGCTACACCTTC.

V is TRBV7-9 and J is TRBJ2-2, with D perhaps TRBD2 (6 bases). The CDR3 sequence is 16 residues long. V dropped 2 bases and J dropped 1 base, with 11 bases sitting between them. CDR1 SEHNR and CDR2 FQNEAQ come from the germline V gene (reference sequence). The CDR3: CASSLRPGGNTGELFF. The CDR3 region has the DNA TGTGCCAGCAGCTTACGTCCCGGGGGGAACACCGGGGAGCTGTTTTTT.

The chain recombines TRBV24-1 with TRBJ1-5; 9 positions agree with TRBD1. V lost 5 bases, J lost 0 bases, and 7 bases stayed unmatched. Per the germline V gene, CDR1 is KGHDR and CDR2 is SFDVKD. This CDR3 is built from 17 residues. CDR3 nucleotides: TGTGCCACCAGTGCACAGGGGGCGGATTATAGCAATCAGCCCCAGCATTTT. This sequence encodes CATSAQGADYSNQPQHF.

The CDR3 DNA is TGTGCCAGCAGCGTAGAGGAAACTAACTCCTACGAGCAGTACTTC. This gives the protein CASSVEETNSYEQYF. The chain employs TRBV9 and TRBJ2-7; unclear D gene. Germline V gene sequence: CDR1 SGDLS, CDR2 YYNGEE. Trimming removed 0 bases at V and 0 bases at J, with 10 bases between. There are 15 residues in the CDR3.

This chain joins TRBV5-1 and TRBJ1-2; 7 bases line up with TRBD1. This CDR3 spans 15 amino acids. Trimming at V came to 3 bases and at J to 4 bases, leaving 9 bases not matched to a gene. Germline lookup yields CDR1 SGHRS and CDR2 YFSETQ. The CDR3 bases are TGCGCCAGCAGCTACTCCGGGACAGACCCCTATGGCTACACCTTC. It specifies CASSYSGTDPYGYTF.

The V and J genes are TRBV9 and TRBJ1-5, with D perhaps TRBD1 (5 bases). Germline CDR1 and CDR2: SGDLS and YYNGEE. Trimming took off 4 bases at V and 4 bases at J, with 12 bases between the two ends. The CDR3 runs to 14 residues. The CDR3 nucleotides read TGTGCCAGCAGCCCTCAGGAGGGGAATCAGCCCCAGCATTTT. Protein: CASSPQEGNQPQHF.

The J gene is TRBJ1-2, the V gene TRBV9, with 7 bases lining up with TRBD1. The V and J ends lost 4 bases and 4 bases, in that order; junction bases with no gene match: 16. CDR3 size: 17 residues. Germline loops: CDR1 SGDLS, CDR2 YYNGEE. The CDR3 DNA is TGTGCCAGCAGCAGCTACAGGGGCGGGGGGCCTAGCTATGGCTACACCTTC. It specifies CASSSYRGGGPSYGYTF.

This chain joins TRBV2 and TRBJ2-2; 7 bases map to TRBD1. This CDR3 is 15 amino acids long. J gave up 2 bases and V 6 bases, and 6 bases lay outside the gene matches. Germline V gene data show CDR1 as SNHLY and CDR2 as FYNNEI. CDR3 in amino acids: CASRLQGPNTGELFF. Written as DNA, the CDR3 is TGTGCCAGCAGACTACAGGGGCCCAACACCGGGGAGCTGTTTTTT.

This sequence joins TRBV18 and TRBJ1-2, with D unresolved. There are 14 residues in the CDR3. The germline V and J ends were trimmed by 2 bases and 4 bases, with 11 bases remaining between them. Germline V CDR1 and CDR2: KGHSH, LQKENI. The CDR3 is CASSPEREIYGYTF. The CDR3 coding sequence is TGTGCCAGCTCACCAGAACGGGAAATCTATGGCTACACCTTC. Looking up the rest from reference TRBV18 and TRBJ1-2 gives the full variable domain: NAGVMQNPRHLVRRRGQEARLRCSPMKGHSHVYWYRQLPEEGLKFMVYLQKENIIDESGMPKERFSAEFPKEGPSILRIQQVVRGDSAAYFCASSPEREIYGYTFGSGTRLTVV.

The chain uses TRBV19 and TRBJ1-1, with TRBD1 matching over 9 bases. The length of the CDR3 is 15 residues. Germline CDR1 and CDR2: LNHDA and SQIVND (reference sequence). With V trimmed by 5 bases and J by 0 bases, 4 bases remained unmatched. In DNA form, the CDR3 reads TGTGCCAGTAGTCCACAGGGGGCGGTGAACACTGAAGCTTTCTTT. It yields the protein CASSPQGAVNTEAFF.

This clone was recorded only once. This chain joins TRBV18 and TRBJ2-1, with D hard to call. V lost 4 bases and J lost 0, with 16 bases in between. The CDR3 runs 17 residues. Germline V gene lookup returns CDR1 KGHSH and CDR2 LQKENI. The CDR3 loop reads CASSLLGQQISYNEQFF. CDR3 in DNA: TGTGCCAGCTCACTTCTGGGCCAACAAATCTCCTACAATGAGCAGTTCTTC.

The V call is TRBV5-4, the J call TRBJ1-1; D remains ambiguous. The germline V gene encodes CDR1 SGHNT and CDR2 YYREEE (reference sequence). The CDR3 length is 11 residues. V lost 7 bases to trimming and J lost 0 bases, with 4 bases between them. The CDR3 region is CASSMNTEAFF. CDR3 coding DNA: TGTGCCAGCTCTATGAACACTGAAGCTTTCTTT.

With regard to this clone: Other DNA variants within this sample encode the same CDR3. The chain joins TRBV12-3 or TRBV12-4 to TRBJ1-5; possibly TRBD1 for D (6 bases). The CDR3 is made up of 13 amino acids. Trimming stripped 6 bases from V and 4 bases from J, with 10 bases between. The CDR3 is CASSPDRNQPQHF. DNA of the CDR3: TGTGCCAGCAGCCCGGACAGAAATCAGCCCCAGCATTTT.

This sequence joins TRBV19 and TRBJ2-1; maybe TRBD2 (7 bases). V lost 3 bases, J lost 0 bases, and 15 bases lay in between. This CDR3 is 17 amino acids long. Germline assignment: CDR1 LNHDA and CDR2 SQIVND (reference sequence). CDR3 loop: CASSMPRGGNSYNEQFF. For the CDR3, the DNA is TGTGCCAGTAGTATGCCCAGGGGAGGGAACTCCTACAATGAGCAGTTCTTC.

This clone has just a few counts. The CDR3 here is CASSFRTGDSPLHF. CDR3 in DNA: TGTGCCAGCAGCTTCCGGACAGGGGATTCACCCCTCCACTTT. The chain recombines TRBV5-6 with TRBJ1-6; 9 positions agree with TRBD1. The V and J ends lost 2 bases and 8 bases, in that order; junction bases with no gene match: 2. CDR1 is SGHDT and CDR2 is YYEEEE in the germline V gene. The CDR3 sequence is 14 residues long.

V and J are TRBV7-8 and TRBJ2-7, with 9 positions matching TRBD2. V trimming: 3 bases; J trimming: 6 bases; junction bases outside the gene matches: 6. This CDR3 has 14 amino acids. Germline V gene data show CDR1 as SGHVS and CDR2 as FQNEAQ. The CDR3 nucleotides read TGTGCCAGCAGCTTGGGTAGCGGGGGTACCGAGCAGTACTTC. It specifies CASSLGSGGTEQYF.

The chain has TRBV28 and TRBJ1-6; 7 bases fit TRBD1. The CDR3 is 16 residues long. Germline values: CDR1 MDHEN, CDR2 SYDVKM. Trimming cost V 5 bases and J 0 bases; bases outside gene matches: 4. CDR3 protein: CASSPTGSSYNSPLHF. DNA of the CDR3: TGTGCCAGCAGTCCGACAGGGAGCTCCTATAATTCACCCCTCCACTTT. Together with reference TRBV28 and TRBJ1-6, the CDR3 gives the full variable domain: DVKVTQSSRYLVKRTGEKVFLECVQDMDHENMFWYRQDPGLGLRLIYFSYDVKMKEKGDIPEGYSVSREKKERFSLILESASTNQTSMYLCASSPTGSSYNSPLHFGNGTRLTVT.

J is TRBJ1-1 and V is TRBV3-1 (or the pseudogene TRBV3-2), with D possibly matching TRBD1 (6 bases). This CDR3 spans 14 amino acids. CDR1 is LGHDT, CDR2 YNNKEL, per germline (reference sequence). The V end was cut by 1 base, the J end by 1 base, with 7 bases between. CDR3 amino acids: CASSQGTANTEAFF. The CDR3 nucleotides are TGTGCCAGCAGCCAAGGGACAGCGAACACTGAAGCTTTCTTT.

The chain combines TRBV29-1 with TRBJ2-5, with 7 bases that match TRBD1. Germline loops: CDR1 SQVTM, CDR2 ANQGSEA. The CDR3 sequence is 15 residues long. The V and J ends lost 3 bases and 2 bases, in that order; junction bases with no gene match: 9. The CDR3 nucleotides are TGCAGCGTTGAGGGGACAGAGATCGGTCAAGAGACCCAGTACTTC. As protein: CSVEGTEIGQETQYF.

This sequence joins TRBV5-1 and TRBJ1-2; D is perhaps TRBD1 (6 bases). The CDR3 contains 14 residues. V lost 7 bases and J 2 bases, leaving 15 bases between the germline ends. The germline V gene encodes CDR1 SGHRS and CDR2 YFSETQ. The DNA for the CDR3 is TGCGCCAGCGCTACAGGGCAGCAAAACTATGGCTACACCTTC. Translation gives CASATGQQNYGYTF.

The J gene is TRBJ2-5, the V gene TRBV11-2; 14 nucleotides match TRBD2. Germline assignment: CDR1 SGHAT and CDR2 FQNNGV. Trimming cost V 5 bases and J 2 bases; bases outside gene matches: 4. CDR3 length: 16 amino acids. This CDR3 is CASSVGLAGGQETQYF. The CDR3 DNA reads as TGTGCCAGCAGCGTAGGACTAGCGGGGGGACAAGAGACCCAGTACTTC.

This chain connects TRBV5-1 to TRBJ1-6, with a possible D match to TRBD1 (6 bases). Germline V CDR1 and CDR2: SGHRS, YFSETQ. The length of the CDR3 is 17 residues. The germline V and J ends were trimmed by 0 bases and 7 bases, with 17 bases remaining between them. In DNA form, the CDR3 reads TGCGCCAGCAGCTTGGGGCCCTACAGGGAGAACAATTCACCCCTCCACTTT. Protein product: CASSLGPYRENNSPLHF.

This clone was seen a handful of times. The CDR3 region has the DNA TGTGCCAGTAGCCATACAGGATCCTATAATTCACCCCTCCACTTT. Its protein is CASSHTGSYNSPLHF. V usage is TRBV19 and J usage is TRBJ1-6, with a weak D call TRBD1 (5 bases). The CDR3 is made up of 15 amino acids. Deletions cut 6 bases from V and 1 base from J, with 10 bases between. Germline CDR1 is LNHDA and CDR2 is SQIVND (reference sequence). Drawing the rest from reference TRBV19 and TRBJ1-6, the complete variable domain is DGGITQSPKYLFRKEGQNVTLSCEQNLNHDAMYWYRQDPGQGLRLIYYSQIVNDFQKGDIAEGYSVSREKKESFPLTVTSAQKNPTAFYLCASSHTGSYNSPLHFGNGTRLTVT.